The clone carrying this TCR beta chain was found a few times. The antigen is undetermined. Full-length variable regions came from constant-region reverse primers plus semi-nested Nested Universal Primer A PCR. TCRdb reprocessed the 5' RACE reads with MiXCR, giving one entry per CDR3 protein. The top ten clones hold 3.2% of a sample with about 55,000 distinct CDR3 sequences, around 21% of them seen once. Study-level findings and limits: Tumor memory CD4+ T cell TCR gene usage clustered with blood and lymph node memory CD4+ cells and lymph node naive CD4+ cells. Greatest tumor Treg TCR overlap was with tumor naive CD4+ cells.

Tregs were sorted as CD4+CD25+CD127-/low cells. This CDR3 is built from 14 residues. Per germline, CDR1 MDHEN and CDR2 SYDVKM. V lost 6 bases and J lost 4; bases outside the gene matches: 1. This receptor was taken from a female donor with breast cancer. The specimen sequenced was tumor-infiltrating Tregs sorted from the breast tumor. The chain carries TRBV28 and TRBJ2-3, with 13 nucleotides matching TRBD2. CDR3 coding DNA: TGTGCCAGCAGGACTAGCGGGAGGTCAGATACGCAGTATTTT. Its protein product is CASRTSGRSDTQYF.